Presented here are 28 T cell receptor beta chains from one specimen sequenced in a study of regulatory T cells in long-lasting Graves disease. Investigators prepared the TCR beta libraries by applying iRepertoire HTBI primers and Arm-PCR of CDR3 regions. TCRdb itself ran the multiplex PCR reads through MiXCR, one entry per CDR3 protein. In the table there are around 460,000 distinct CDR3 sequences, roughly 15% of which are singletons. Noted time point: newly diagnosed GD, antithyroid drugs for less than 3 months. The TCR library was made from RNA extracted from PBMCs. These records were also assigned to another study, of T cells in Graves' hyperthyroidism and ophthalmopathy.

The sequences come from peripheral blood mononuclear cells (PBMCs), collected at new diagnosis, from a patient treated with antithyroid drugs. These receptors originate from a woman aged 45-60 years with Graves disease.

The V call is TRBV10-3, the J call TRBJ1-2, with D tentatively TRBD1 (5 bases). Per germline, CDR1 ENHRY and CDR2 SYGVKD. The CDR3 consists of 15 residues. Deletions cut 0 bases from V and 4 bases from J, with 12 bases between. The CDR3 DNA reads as TGTGCCATCAGTGAGTCGAATGGGGGAGGCTATGGCTACACCTTC. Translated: CAISESNGGGYGYTF.

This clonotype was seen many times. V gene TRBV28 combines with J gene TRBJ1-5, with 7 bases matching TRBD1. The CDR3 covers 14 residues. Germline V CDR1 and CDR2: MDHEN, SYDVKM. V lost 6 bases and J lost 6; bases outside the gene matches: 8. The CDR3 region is CASRPDRAGQPQHF. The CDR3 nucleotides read TGTGCCAGCAGACCAGACAGGGCCGGTCAGCCCCAGCATTTT.

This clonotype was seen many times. DNA for the CDR3: TGTGCCAGCAGTCCTCCCCTGGGACAGCCTGTGAACACTGAAGCTTTCTTT. It codes for CASSPPLGQPVNTEAFF. This chain joins TRBV28 and TRBJ1-1, with 7 bases that match TRBD1. Germline lookup yields CDR1 MDHEN and CDR2 SYDVKM. The CDR3 is made up of 17 amino acids. Trimming took 5 bases from V and 0 from J; bases not matched to a gene: 12.

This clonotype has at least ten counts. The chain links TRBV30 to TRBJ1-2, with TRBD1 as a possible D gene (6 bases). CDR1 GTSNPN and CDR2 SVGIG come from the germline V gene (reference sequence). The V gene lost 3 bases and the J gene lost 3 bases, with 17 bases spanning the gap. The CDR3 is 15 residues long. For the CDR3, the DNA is TGTGCCTGGAGGGGGAGATGGGACACAGACTATGGCTACACCTTC. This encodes CAWRGRWDTDYGYTF.

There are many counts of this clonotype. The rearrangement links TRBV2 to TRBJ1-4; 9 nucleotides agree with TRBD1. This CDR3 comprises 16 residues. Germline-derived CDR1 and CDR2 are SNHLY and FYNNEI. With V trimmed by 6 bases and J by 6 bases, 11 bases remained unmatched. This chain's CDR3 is CASRSWSGQGDEKLFF. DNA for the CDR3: TGTGCCAGCAGGTCATGGTCGGGACAGGGTGATGAAAAACTGTTTTTT.

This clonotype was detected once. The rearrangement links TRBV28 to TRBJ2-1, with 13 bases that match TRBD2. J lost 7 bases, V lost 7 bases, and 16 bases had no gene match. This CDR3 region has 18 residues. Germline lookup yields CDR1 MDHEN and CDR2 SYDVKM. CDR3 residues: CASKKYSQTSGRPNEQFF. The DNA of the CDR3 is TGTGCCAGCAAGAAATATTCCCAGACTAGCGGGAGGCCGAATGAGCAGTTCTTC.

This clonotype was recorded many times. The CDR3 loop is CASSYSSGRVEQYF. CDR3 in DNA: TGTGCCAGCAGTTACTCCAGCGGGAGAGTCGAGCAGTACTTC. This chain joins TRBV6-9 and TRBJ2-7, with 8 bases lining up with TRBD2. This CDR3 is 14 amino acids long. V gave up 3 bases and J gave up 6 bases; unmatched junction bases: 7. Per the germline V gene, CDR1 is MNHGY and CDR2 is SVAAGI.

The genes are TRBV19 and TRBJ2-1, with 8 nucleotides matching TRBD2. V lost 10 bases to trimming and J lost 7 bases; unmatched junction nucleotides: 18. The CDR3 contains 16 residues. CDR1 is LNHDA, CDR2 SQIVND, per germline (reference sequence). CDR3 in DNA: TGTGCCACCAGTAAGGTGAGCGGGAGAGTAAGGAATGAGCAGTTCTTC. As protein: CATSKVSGRVRNEQFF.

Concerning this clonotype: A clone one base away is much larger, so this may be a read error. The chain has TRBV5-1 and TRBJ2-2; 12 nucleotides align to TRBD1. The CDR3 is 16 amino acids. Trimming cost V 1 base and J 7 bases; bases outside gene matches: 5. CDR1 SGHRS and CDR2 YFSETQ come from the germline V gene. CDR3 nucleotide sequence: TGCGCCAGCAGCTTGACGGGACAGGGGGCCCACGGGGAGCTGTTTTTT. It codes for CASSLTGQGAHGELFF.

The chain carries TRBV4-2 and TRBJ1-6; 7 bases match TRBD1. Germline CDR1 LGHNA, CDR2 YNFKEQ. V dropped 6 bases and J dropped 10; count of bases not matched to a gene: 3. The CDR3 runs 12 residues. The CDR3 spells CASRDRESPLHF. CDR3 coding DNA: TGTGCCAGCAGAGACAGGGAATCACCCCTCCACTTT.

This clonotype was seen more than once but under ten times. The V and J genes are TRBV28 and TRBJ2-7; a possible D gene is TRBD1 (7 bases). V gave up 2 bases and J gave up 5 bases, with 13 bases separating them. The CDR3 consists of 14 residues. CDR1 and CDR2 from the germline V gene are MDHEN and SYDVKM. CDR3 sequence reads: CASSLGGDSNEQYF. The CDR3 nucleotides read TGTGCCAGCAGTTTAGGAGGGGACAGCAACGAGCAGTACTTC.

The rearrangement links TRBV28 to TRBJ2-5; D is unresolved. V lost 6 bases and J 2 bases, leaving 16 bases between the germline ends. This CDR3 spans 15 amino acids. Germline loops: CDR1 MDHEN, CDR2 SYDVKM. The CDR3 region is CASSTTRVGQETQYF. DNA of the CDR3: TGTGCCAGCAGCACGACCCGGGTGGGTCAAGAGACCCAGTACTTC.

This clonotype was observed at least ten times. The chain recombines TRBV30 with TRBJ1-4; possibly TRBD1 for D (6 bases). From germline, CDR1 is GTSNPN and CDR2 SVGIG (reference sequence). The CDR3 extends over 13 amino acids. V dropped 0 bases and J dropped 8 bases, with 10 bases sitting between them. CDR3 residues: CAWSVPGVEKLFF. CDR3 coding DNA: TGTGCCTGGAGTGTTCCAGGGGTCGAAAAACTGTTTTTT. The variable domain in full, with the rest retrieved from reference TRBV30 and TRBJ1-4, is SQTIHQWPATLVQPVGSPLSLECTVEGTSNPNLYWYRQAAGRGLQLLFYSVGIGQISSEVPQNLSASRPQDRQFILSSKKLLLSDSGFYLCAWSVPGVEKLFFGSGTQLSVL.

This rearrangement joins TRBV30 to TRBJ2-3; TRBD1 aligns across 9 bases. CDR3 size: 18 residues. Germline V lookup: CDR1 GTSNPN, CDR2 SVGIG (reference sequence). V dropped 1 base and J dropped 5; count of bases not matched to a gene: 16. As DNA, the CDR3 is TGTGCCTGGAGTGCCCGACCTACCGGGACAGGGTATTTAGATACGCAGTATTTT. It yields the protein CAWSARPTGTGYLDTQYF.

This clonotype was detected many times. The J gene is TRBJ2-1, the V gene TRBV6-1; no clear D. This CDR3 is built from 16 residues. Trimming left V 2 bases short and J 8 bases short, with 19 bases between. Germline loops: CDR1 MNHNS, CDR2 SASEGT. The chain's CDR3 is CASSESRHQINDEQFF. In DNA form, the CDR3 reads TGTGCCAGCAGTGAATCGAGACACCAGATCAACGATGAGCAGTTCTTC.

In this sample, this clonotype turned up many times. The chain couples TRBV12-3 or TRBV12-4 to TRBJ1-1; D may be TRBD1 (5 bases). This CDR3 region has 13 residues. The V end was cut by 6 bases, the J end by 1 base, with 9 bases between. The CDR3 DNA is TGTGCCAGCAGGGACGGGGGGAACACTGAAGCTTTCTTT. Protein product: CASRDGGNTEAFF.

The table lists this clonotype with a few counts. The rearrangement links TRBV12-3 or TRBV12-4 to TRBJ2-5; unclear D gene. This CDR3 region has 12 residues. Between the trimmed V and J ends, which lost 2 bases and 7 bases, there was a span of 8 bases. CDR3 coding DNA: TGTGCCAGCAGTTTAAAGGTTGGGACCCAGTACTTC. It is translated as CASSLKVGTQYF.

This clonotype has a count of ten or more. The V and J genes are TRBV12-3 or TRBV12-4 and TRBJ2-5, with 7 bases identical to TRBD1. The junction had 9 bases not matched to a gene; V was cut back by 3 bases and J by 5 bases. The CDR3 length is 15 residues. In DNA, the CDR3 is TGTGCCAGCAGTTTCTACAGGGGCTCGACGGAGACCCAGTACTTC. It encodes CASSFYRGSTETQYF.

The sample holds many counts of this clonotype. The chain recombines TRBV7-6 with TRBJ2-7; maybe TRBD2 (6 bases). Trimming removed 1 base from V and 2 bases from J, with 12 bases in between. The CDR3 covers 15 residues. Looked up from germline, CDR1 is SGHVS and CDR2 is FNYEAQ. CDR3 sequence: CASSLGVAETYEQYF. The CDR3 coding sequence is TGTGCCAGCAGCTTAGGGGTAGCGGAAACCTACGAGCAGTACTTC. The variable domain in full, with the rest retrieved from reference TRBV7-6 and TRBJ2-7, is GAGVSQSPRYKVTKRGQDVALRCDPISGHVSLYWYRQALGQGPEFLTYFNYEAQQDKSGLPNDRFSAERPEGSISTLTIQRTEQRDSAMYRCASSLGVAETYEQYFGPGTRLTVT.

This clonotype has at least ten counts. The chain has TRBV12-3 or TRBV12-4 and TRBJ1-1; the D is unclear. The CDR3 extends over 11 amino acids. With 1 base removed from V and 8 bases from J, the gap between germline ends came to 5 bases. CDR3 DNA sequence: TGTGCCAGCAGTTTAGGGGGAGAAGCTTTCTTT. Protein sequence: CASSLGGEAFF.

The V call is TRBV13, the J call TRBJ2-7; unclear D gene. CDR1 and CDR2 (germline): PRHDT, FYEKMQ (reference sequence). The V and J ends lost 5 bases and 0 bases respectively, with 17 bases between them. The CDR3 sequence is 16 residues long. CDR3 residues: CASSLGSVEASYEQYF. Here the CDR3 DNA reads TGTGCCAGCAGCCTGGGGTCTGTAGAGGCCTCCTACGAGCAGTACTTC.

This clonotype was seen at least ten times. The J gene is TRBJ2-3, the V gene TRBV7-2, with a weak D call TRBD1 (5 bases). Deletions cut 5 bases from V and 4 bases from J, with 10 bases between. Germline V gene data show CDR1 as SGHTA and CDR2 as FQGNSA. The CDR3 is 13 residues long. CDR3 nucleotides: TGTGCCAGCAGCCCAGGGTGGTCAGATACGCAGTATTTT. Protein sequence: CASSPGWSDTQYF.

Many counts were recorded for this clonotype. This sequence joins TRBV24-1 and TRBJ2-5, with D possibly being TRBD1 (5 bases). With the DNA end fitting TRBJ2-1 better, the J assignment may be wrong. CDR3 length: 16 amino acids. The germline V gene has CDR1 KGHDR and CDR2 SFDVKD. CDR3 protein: CATSEPDSRRHNEQFF. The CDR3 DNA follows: TGTGCCACCAGTGAACCTGACAGTCGGCGGCACAATGAGCAGTTCTTC.

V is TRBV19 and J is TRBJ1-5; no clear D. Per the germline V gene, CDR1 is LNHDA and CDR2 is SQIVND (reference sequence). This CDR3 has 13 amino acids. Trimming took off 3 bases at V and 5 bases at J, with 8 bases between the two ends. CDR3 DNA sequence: TGTGCCAGTAGTATGTTGAAGGATCAGCCCCAGCATTTT. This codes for CASSMLKDQPQHF.

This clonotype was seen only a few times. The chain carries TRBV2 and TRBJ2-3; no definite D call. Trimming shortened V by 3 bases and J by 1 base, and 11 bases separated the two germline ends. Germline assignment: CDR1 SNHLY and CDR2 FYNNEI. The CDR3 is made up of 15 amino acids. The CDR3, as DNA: TGTGCCAGCAGTGATCCGTTAGAAGGCACAGATACGCAGTATTTT. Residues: CASSDPLEGTDTQYF.

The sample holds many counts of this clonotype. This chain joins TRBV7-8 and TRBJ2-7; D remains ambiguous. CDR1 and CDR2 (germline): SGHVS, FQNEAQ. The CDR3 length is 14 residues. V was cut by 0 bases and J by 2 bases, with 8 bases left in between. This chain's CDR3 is CASSLASEAYEQYF. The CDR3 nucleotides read TGTGCCAGCAGCTTAGCTAGTGAGGCCTACGAGCAGTACTTC.

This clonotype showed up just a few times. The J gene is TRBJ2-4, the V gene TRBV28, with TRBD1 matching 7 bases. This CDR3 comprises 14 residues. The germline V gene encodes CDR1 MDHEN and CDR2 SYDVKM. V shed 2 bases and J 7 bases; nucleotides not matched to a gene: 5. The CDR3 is CASSLGVRGNIQYF. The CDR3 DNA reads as TGTGCCAGCAGTTTAGGGGTCAGGGGGAACATTCAGTACTTC.

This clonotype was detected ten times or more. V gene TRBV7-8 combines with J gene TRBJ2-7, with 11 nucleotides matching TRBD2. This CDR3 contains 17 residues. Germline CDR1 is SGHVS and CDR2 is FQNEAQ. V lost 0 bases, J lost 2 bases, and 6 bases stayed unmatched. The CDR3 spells CASSLALTSGAAYEQYF. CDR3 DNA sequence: TGTGCCAGCAGCTTAGCCCTGACTAGCGGGGCCGCCTACGAGCAGTACTTC.